The 19 T cell receptor beta chains listed next were all sequenced from one sample in a study of identical twins. TCRdb re-called the 5' RACE reads with MiXCR, one entry per CDR3 protein. Of 450,000 to 600,000 distinct CDR3 sequences in the sample, approximately 20% are singletons; the top ten hold 0.4% to 0.6%. In addition, the sample was reused for a study of yellow fever vaccine responses in identical twins.

Specimen: CD4+ T cells sorted from blood. These TCRs come from a woman aged 18-29 years in good health.

CDR3: CASSQTGFGAETQYF. CDR3 DNA: TGCGCCAGCAGTCAAACAGGGTTTGGGGCAGAGACCCAGTACTTC. The chain is built from TRBV4-1 and TRBJ2-5, with D tentatively TRBD1 (6 bases). Germline assignment: CDR1 MGHRA and CDR2 YSYEKL. Trimming took off 6 bases at V and 4 bases at J, with 18 bases between the two ends. CDR3 length: 15 amino acids.

The chain recombines TRBV20-1 with TRBJ1-5, with D perhaps matching TRBD1 (5 bases). This CDR3 region has 14 residues. CDR1 and CDR2 from the germline V gene are DFQATT and SNEGSKA (reference sequence). V gave up 4 bases and J gave up 4 bases, with 14 bases separating them. This chain's CDR3 is CSATPGLRNQPQHF. The CDR3 region has the DNA TGCAGTGCTACCCCGGGACTGAGAAATCAGCCCCAGCATTTT.

The CDR3 DNA sequence: TGTGCCAGCACCATCCGGAGGACAGGGGGCTATGAGCAGTTCTTC. This gives the protein CASTIRRTGGYEQFF. This chain joins TRBV2 and TRBJ2-1, with TRBD1 matching over 11 bases. The CDR3 loop spans 15 amino acids. Germline V gives CDR1 SNHLY, CDR2 FYNNEI. J lost 8 bases, V lost 7 bases, and 10 bases had no gene match.

The genes are TRBV7-9 and TRBJ2-1, with 7 bases fitting TRBD2. Germline-derived CDR1 and CDR2 are SEHNR and FQNEAQ (reference sequence). CDR3 size: 15 residues. V lost 5 bases and J lost 9; bases outside the gene matches: 13. This chain's CDR3 is CASSPTRGEVAEQFF. CDR3 DNA sequence: TGTGCCAGCAGCCCAACCCGGGGGGAGGTTGCTGAGCAGTTCTTC.

This clonotype was picked up a small number of times. The gene calls are TRBV6-5 and TRBJ2-2, with D uncertain. V was pared by 4 bases and J by 4 bases, with 10 bases between. The V gene's germline CDR1 is MNHEY and CDR2 SVGAGI. CDR3 length equals 14 residues. CDR3 sequence: CASSLVRTTGELFF. DNA of the CDR3: TGTGCCAGCAGTTTGGTCCGTACCACCGGGGAGCTGTTTTTT.

The chain links TRBV12-3 or TRBV12-4 to TRBJ1-2; TRBD1 agrees at 12 bases. The CDR3 is 14 residues long. V gave up 7 bases and J gave up 8 bases; unmatched junction bases: 8. For the CDR3, the DNA is TGTGCCAGCAAAGGGACAGGGGGCCTTAAGGGCTACACCTTC. It is translated as CASKGTGGLKGYTF.

This chain links TRBV20-1 with TRBJ1-2, with 9 bases lining up with TRBD1. The CDR3 extends over 15 amino acids. J lost 8 bases, V lost 0 bases, and 10 bases had no gene match. Germline-derived CDR1 and CDR2 are DFQATT and SNEGSKA (reference sequence). DNA of the CDR3: TGCAGTGCTAGAGACCGGACAGGGGTTCTCTACGGCTACACCTTC. This sequence encodes CSARDRTGVLYGYTF.

This rearrangement joins TRBV18 to TRBJ2-1, with 11 bases lining up with TRBD2. The germline V gene has CDR1 KGHSH and CDR2 LQKENI. V lost 6 bases to trimming and J lost 5 bases; unmatched junction nucleotides: 9. The CDR3 contains 16 residues. This chain's CDR3 is CASSPYSGRADNEQFF. The CDR3, as DNA: TGTGCCAGCTCCCCCTATAGCGGGAGGGCCGACAATGAGCAGTTCTTC.

This clonotype has just a few counts. V usage is TRBV20-1 and J usage is TRBJ2-3, with TRBD1 as a possible D gene (5 bases). In germline, CDR1 is DFQATT, CDR2 SNEGSKA (reference sequence). Trimming left V 3 bases short and J 2 bases short, with 15 bases between. This CDR3 is 15 amino acids long. CDR3 sequence: CSARETGIFTDTQYF. In nucleotides, the CDR3 is TGCAGTGCTAGGGAAACAGGAATTTTCACAGATACGCAGTATTTT.

The gene calls are TRBV5-1 and TRBJ2-1, with D uncertain. V was shortened by 3 bases and J by 5 bases, with 9 bases between the two germline ends. The CDR3 runs to 13 residues. The germline V gene has CDR1 SGHRS and CDR2 YFSETQ. This chain's CDR3 is CASSSEVHNEQFF. CDR3 sequence (DNA): TGCGCCAGCAGCTCCGAGGTCCACAATGAGCAGTTCTTC. Combining the CDR3 with reference TRBV5-1 and TRBJ2-1 gives the whole variable domain KAGVTQTPRYLIKTRGQQVTLSCSPISGHRSVSWYQQTPGQGLQFLFEYFSETQRNKGNFPGRFSGRQFSNSRSEMNVSTLELGDSALYLCASSSEVHNEQFFGPGTRLTVL.

This clonotype was seen a few times. This chain uses TRBV4-1 with TRBJ2-5; D is unresolved. The CDR3 is 13 amino acids. The germline CDR1 and CDR2 sequences are MGHRA and YSYEKL. Trimming removed 2 bases from V and 4 bases from J, with 8 bases in between. In nucleotides, the CDR3 is TGCGCCAGCAGCCAACCAGAAGGAGAGACCCAGTACTTC. This translates into CASSQPEGETQYF.

This clonotype was counted between two and nine times. The chain carries TRBV11-2 and TRBJ2-1; D is perhaps TRBD1 (6 bases). The CDR3 is 18 amino acids. CDR1 is SGHAT and CDR2 is FQNNGV in the germline V gene. The V end was cut by 5 bases, the J end by 0 bases, with 20 bases between. CDR3 sequence: CASSPRVGGAFSYNEQFF. In DNA, the CDR3 is TGTGCCAGCAGCCCACGCGTAGGGGGTGCTTTCTCCTACAATGAGCAGTTCTTC.

This clonotype has ten or more counts. As DNA, the CDR3 is TGTGCCAGCAGGTTCGGGCCGAACACCGGGGAGCTGTTTTTT. It codes for CASRFGPNTGELFF. The chain is built from TRBV2 and TRBJ2-2; D uncertain. Trimming cost V 6 bases and J 0 bases, with 8 bases left between them. The CDR3 totals 14 residues. CDR1 SNHLY and CDR2 FYNNEI come from the germline V gene.

The chain has TRBV6-2 or TRBV6-3 and TRBJ2-3; D not certain. The CDR3 is 13 residues long. V was clipped by 2 bases and J by 6 bases, with 9 bases between them. Germline CDR1 reads MNHEY; CDR2 reads SVGEGT. CDR3 coding DNA: TGTGCCAGCAGTTACCCCCTGGGGGATACGCAGTATTTT. Translation gives CASSYPLGDTQYF.

The chain has TRBV12-3 or TRBV12-4 and TRBJ2-7; 8 nucleotides align to TRBD2. This CDR3 spans 14 amino acids. J lost 0 bases, V lost 6 bases, and 4 bases had no gene match. Written as DNA, the CDR3 is TGTGCCAGCAGACATAGCGGGACCTCCTACGAGCAGTACTTC. This encodes CASRHSGTSYEQYF.

The chain has TRBV18 and TRBJ2-7; 9 bases map to TRBD1. The J segment lost 4 bases and the V segment lost 5 bases, leaving 6 bases of the junction unmatched. Germline CDR1 is KGHSH and CDR2 is LQKENI. The CDR3 covers 14 residues. CDR3 bases: TGTGCCAGCTCAAAGACGACAGGGGGTTACGAGCAGTACTTC. As protein: CASSKTTGGYEQYF.

The chain uses TRBV14 and TRBJ2-2, with D perhaps assigned TRBD1 or TRBD2 (6 bases each). This CDR3 comprises 15 residues. Looked up from germline, CDR1 is SGHDN and CDR2 is FVKESK. Trimming removed 0 bases from V and 3 bases from J, with 8 bases in between. The CDR3 DNA sequence: TGTGCCAGCAGCCAAGAAGGGGGGTACACCGGGGAGCTGTTTTTT. It codes for CASSQEGGYTGELFF.

This clonotype showed up just a few times. This chain joins TRBV24-1 and TRBJ2-1; D possibly matches TRBD1 or TRBD2 (5 bases each). The CDR3 is 14 amino acids. Germline V gives CDR1 KGHDR, CDR2 SFDVKD. Trimming removed 4 bases at V and 11 bases at J, with 17 bases between. CDR3 sequence reads: CATSEEGPGRKQFF. CDR3 sequence (DNA): TGTGCCACCAGTGAAGAGGGGCCGGGAAGGAAGCAGTTCTTC.

This sequence joins TRBV12-3 or TRBV12-4 and TRBJ2-3; tentatively, D is TRBD2 (6 bases). V was clipped by 6 bases and J by 5 bases, with 12 bases between them. This CDR3 spans 13 amino acids. The CDR3 region is CASSRDFVDTQYF. DNA for the CDR3: TGTGCCAGCAGCAGGGACTTTGTAGATACGCAGTATTTT.